This passage covers 9 T cell receptor beta chains from one sample sequenced in a study of blood T cell repertoires in COVID-19 (dated by TCRdb to between 2020 and 2021). To prepare the library, the immunoSEQ multiplex PCR assay was applied. TCRdb mirrors the immuneACCESS table, restricted to in-frame sequences. Some clones are absent from its copies; in checked studies, under half trace to an unresolved V gene, and the reason for the others is unknown. The sample table shows about 60,000 clones, and 87% are seen once. The ten largest make up around 10% of the sample. Sequencing was done on a sample of peripheral blood. Receptors were obtained from a human donor with acute or convalescent COVID-19. The donor label of this sample is uncertain.

The V gene is TRBV4-1, the J gene TRBJ2-2, with TRBD2 matching over 8 bases. Germline trimming cut 0 bases from V and 10 bases from J; bases unmatched to any gene: 4. This CDR3 has 14 residues. In germline, CDR1 is MGHRA, CDR2 YSYEKL. CDR3 sequence reads: CASSQDRGGKELFF. The CDR3 DNA reads as TGCGCCAGCAGCCAAGATCGGGGGGGAAAGGAGCTGTTTTTT.

The J gene is TRBJ2-1, the V gene TRBV7-2, with TRBD2 matching over 10 bases. Germline V gene lookup returns CDR1 SGHTA and CDR2 FQGNSA. The J segment lost 11 bases and the V segment lost 4 bases, leaving 11 bases of the junction unmatched. The CDR3 has 15 residues. CDR3 nucleotides: TGTGCCAGCAGCTCCTCCGGGACTAGCGTTTTAAAGCAGTTCTTC. It encodes CASSSSGTSVLKQFF.

This chain uses TRBV6-5 with TRBJ1-2; possibly TRBD1 for D (6 bases). V gave up 6 bases and J gave up 6 bases, with 14 bases separating them. The CDR3 covers 13 residues. Germline loops: CDR1 MNHEY, CDR2 SVGAGI. The CDR3 bases are TGTGCCAGCAGGGACCAGGGGCTGAATGGCTACACCTTC. Its translation is CASRDQGLNGYTF.

The chain couples TRBV28 to TRBJ2-3; perhaps TRBD1 as D (6 bases). The CDR3 consists of 21 residues. Germline lookup yields CDR1 MDHEN and CDR2 SYDVKM. V lost 3 bases, J lost 1 base, and 29 bases lay in between. The CDR3 DNA reads TGTGCCAGCAGTTTTGCCCACCTTCGGTCAGGGGTCCGGGGACGCACAGATACGCAGTATTTT. Its protein is CASSFAHLRSGVRGRTDTQYF.

The rearrangement uses TRBV9 and TRBJ2-1, with TRBD1 matching over 7 bases. This CDR3 comprises 15 residues. CDR1 is SGDLS, CDR2 YYNGEE, per germline. The trim removed 3 bases at V and 7 bases at J, leaving 10 bases unmatched. CDR3 protein: CASSAGQAGLNEQFF. For the CDR3, the DNA is TGTGCCAGCAGCGCCGGACAGGCCGGATTAAATGAGCAGTTCTTC.

This clone has only one observation. This chain connects TRBV28 to TRBJ2-3; D is possibly TRBD2 (6 bases). The CDR3 contains 16 residues. Trimming stripped 5 bases from V and 3 bases from J, with 18 bases between. The germline CDR1 and CDR2 sequences are MDHEN and SYDVKM. CDR3 region: CASSTTVTRVTDTQYF. The CDR3 bases are TGTGCCAGCAGTACGACAGTGACTAGGGTAACAGATACGCAGTATTTT.

V is TRBV10-3 and J is TRBJ1-1; perhaps TRBD1 as D (5 bases). V lost 11 bases to trimming and J lost 1 base, with 11 bases between them. The CDR3 contains 12 residues. Germline CDR1 reads ENHRY; CDR2 reads SYGVKD. This CDR3 reads CAVGGGNTEAFF. CDR3 DNA sequence: TGTGCCGTAGGCGGGGGGAACACTGAAGCTTTCTTT.

The rearrangement joins TRBV29-1 to TRBJ1-2; TRBD1 matches at 7 bases. CDR1 is SQVTM, CDR2 ANQGSEA, per germline. Trimming took 2 bases from V and 6 from J; bases not matched to a gene: 0. The CDR3 loop spans 11 amino acids. The CDR3 loop is CSVETGDGYTF. DNA for the CDR3: TGCAGCGTTGAAACAGGGGATGGCTACACCTTC.

V is TRBV10-3 and J is TRBJ2-7; 9 bases match TRBD1. The V segment lost 6 bases and the J segment 6 bases; nucleotides outside the gene matches: 6. The length of the CDR3 is 13 residues. From germline, CDR1 is ENHRY and CDR2 SYGVKD. CDR3 loop: CAIRGTGQFEQYF. The CDR3 coding sequence is TGTGCCATCAGGGGGACAGGGCAGTTCGAGCAGTACTTC.